The entry that follows covers one T cell receptor beta chain sequence. Its antigen is as yet unknown. 60 Vbeta and 13 Jbeta primers were used in PCR. Profiling relied on immunoSEQ multiplex PCR, and the TCRdb table lists in-frame clones only, not all of them. Here the sample spans about 98,000 clones, 55% to 75% being singletons. The data derive from a study of cytomegalovirus exposure and HLA in healthy donors. Broader study findings: TCR beta V- and J-gene trimming was later associated with a missense DCLRE1C variant. An observed cluster of highly shared sequence variants was recorded as a likely sequencing artifact. Presence/absence analyses rested on an assumption that sequencing depth was roughly uniform across donors.

The sample was PBMCs. This TCR was recovered from a man aged 45-65 years in good health and CMV-seronegative.

The CDR3 DNA is TGTGCCACCCTCGACAGGGGGATCGGGCCAAGGCAGCCCCAGCATTTT. Residues: CATLDRGIGPRQPQHF. This sequence joins TRBV28 and TRBJ1-5; TRBD1 matches at 9 bases. Germline V lookup: CDR1 MDHEN, CDR2 SYDVKM. The CDR3 extends over 16 amino acids. Trimming removed 10 bases from V and 7 bases from J; junction bases left unmatched: 17.